The 23 T cell receptor beta chains presented below share a single source sample, sequenced in a study of cytomegalovirus exposure and HLA in healthy donors. The PCR employed 60 Vbeta primers together with 13 Jbeta primers. TCRdb keeps only in-frame clones here, not all; method: immunoSEQ multiplex PCR. The sample consists of about 160,000 clones, 82% of them appearing once. The sample comprised PBMCs. These receptors were collected from a girl aged 2-10 years in good health and CMV-seropositive.

J is TRBJ2-7 and V is TRBV29-1, with D possibly matching TRBD1 (6 bases). This CDR3 contains 13 residues. In germline, CDR1 is SQVTM, CDR2 ANQGSEA. The V gene lost 4 bases and the J gene lost 3 bases, with 13 bases spanning the gap. The CDR3, as DNA: TGCAGCGTTGCTTCGGGACAAAACTACGAGCAGTACTTC. Its protein is CSVASGQNYEQYF.

This chain links TRBV19 with TRBJ2-1; TRBD2 aligns across 14 bases. The ends lost 5 bases at V and 8 bases at J; junction bases unmatched: 8. This CDR3 comprises 16 residues. CDR1 LNHDA and CDR2 SQIVND come from the germline V gene (reference sequence). The CDR3 spells CASSQLTSGRADEQFF. The CDR3 DNA sequence: TGTGCCAGTAGTCAACTGACTAGCGGGAGGGCCGATGAGCAGTTCTTC. Supplemented by reference TRBV19 and TRBJ2-1, the full variable domain reads DGGITQSPKYLFRKEGQNVTLSCEQNLNHDAMYWYRQDPGQGLRLIYYSQIVNDFQKGDIAEGYSVSREKKESFPLTVTSAQKNPTAFYLCASSQLTSGRADEQFFGPGTRLTVL.

The chain is built from TRBV27 and TRBJ2-6; 7 bases match TRBD1. The CDR3 consists of 17 residues. V was clipped by 9 bases and J by 7 bases; unmatched bases: 18. CDR1 and CDR2 (germline): MNHEY, SMNVEV (reference sequence). In nucleotides, the CDR3 is TGTGCCAGTAAGGGACAGACTCATCGTCTGGGAGCCAACGTCCTGACTTTC. Its translation: CASKGQTHRLGANVLTF.

The chain has TRBV4-2 and TRBJ2-2; 8 nucleotides align to TRBD1. CDR1 and CDR2 from the germline V gene are LGHNA and YNFKEQ. J gave up 0 bases and V 0 bases, and 0 bases lay outside the gene matches. This CDR3 comprises 16 residues. CDR3 in amino acids: CASSQEQGANTGELFF. The CDR3 DNA sequence: TGTGCCAGCAGCCAAGAACAGGGGGCGAACACCGGGGAGCTGTTTTTT.

The J gene is TRBJ1-5, the V gene TRBV10-1; 7 nucleotides match TRBD1. V shed 9 bases, J shed 16 bases, and the junction held 6 bases outside the gene matches. Germline V lookup: CDR1 WNHNN, CDR2 SYGVQD (reference sequence). The CDR3 is made up of 9 amino acids. DNA for the CDR3: TGCGCCAGAAGACAGGGAGAACATTTT. Translation: CARRQGEHF.

The chain couples TRBV18 to TRBJ2-5; 9 bases align to TRBD2. Germline V lookup: CDR1 KGHSH, CDR2 LQKENI. V lost 0 bases, J lost 1 base, and 0 bases stayed unmatched. The CDR3 sequence is 15 residues long. The CDR3 coding sequence is TGTGCCAGCTCACCACCTAGCGGGAGCCAAGAGACCCAGTACTTC. This translates into CASSPPSGSQETQYF.

V gene TRBV30 combines with J gene TRBJ2-2; TRBD1 is a possible D gene (5 bases). CDR1 is GTSNPN, CDR2 SVGIG, per germline (reference sequence). With 0 bases removed from V and 4 bases from J, the gap between germline ends came to 6 bases. The CDR3 is 13 residues long. CDR3 bases: TGTGCCTGGAGTGTAGACAGCACCGGGGAGCTGTTTTTT. It specifies CAWSVDSTGELFF.

The CDR3 loop reads CASSVGAGHTGELFF. Here the CDR3 DNA reads TGTGCCAGCAGTGTCGGAGCGGGACACACCGGGGAGCTGTTTTTT. The rearrangement uses TRBV6-1 and TRBJ2-2, with TRBD2 identical over 7 bases. CDR1 and CDR2 from the germline V gene are MNHNS and SASEGT. J was trimmed by 3 bases and V by 4 bases; bases with no gene match: 5. The CDR3 is 15 residues long.

This chain uses TRBV7-3 with TRBJ2-5, with D tentatively TRBD2 (6 bases). Germline V gene sequence: CDR1 SGHTA, CDR2 FQGTGA. The length of the CDR3 is 15 residues. Trimming stripped 0 bases from V and 4 bases from J, with 12 bases between. Here the CDR3 reads CASSLTGGRAETQYF. The DNA of the CDR3 is TGTGCCAGCAGCTTAACGGGGGGACGGGCAGAGACCCAGTACTTC.

This chain joins TRBV2 and TRBJ2-5; the match to TRBD2 covers 13 bases. V lost 6 bases to trimming and J lost 5 bases; unmatched junction nucleotides: 6. CDR3 length: 15 residues. From germline, CDR1 is SNHLY and CDR2 FYNNEI. CDR3 amino acids: CASRGLAGPEETQYF. Written as DNA, the CDR3 is TGTGCCAGCAGGGGACTAGCGGGACCGGAGGAGACCCAGTACTTC.

This sequence joins TRBV6-5 and TRBJ1-5, with TRBD1 matching over 7 bases. The germline gives CDR1 MNHEY, CDR2 SVGAGI. V dropped 6 bases and J dropped 6; count of bases not matched to a gene: 8. CDR3 size: 14 residues. The CDR3 loop reads CASSLRQGGQPQHF. In DNA form, the CDR3 reads TGTGCCAGCAGCCTACGACAGGGAGGTCAGCCCCAGCATTTT.

The V and J genes are TRBV11-2 and TRBJ2-2; D perhaps matches TRBD1 (5 bases). Germline V gives CDR1 SGHAT, CDR2 FQNNGV. CDR3 length: 15 amino acids. V dropped 7 bases and J dropped 4 bases, with 16 bases sitting between them. As DNA, the CDR3 is TGTGCCAGCACCCCTCCAGGGCCCGGCACCGGGGAGCTGTTTTTT. The encoded protein is CASTPPGPGTGELFF. Looking up the rest from reference TRBV11-2 and TRBJ2-2 gives the full variable domain: EAGVAQSPRYKIIEKRQSVAFWCNPISGHATLYWYQQILGQGPKLLIQFQNNGVVDDSQLPKDRFSAERLKGVDSTLKIQPAKLEDSAVYLCASTPPGPGTGELFFGEGSRLTVL.

This chain uses TRBV2 with TRBJ1-2, with D perhaps TRBD1 (5 bases). The V gene's germline CDR1 is SNHLY and CDR2 FYNNEI. CDR3 size: 13 residues. V dropped 11 bases and J dropped 2 bases, with 15 bases sitting between them. The CDR3 DNA sequence: TGTGCCGGCCACAGGCTTCGAAACTATGGCTACACCTTC. It translates to CAGHRLRNYGYTF. The whole variable domain, remainder taken from reference TRBV2 and TRBJ1-2, is EPEVTQTPSHQVTQMGQEVILRCVPISNHLYFYWYRQILGQKVEFLVSFYNNEISEKSEIFDDQFSVERPDGSNFTLKIRSTKLEDSAMYFCAGHRLRNYGYTFGSGTRLTVV.

V is TRBV4-2 and J is TRBJ2-1, with D possibly matching TRBD1 (5 bases). Germline values: CDR1 LGHNA, CDR2 YNFKEQ. Trimming shortened V by 1 base and J by 2 bases, and 9 bases separated the two germline ends. The CDR3 totals 15 residues. CDR3 residues: CASSQAPDTYNEQFF. In DNA, the CDR3 is TGTGCCAGCAGCCAAGCCCCGGACACCTACAATGAGCAGTTCTTC.

About this clone itself: Other DNA sequences in the same sample also yield this CDR3. The chain joins TRBV18 to TRBJ2-5; 7 positions agree with TRBD2. This CDR3 spans 15 amino acids. V lost 3 bases to trimming and J lost 1 base; unmatched junction nucleotides: 5. Germline V gene data show CDR1 as KGHSH and CDR2 as LQKENI. CDR3 DNA sequence: TGTGCCAGCTCACCTTTGGCGGGAGTCCAAGAGACCCAGTACTTC. Protein sequence: CASSPLAGVQETQYF.

V gene TRBV18 combines with J gene TRBJ2-3, with 7 bases fitting TRBD1. CDR1 and CDR2 (germline): KGHSH, LQKENI. The CDR3 totals 15 residues. V shed 3 bases and J 6 bases; nucleotides not matched to a gene: 9. CDR3 protein: CASSPVGGRGDTQYF. In DNA, the CDR3 is TGTGCCAGCTCACCGGTTGGAGGCAGGGGGGATACGCAGTATTTT.

This clone occurred once. This rearrangement joins TRBV15 to TRBJ2-7; 8 bases map to TRBD1. With 3 bases clipped from V and 5 bases from J, the junction kept 12 bases outside the gene matches. The CDR3 sequence is 16 residues long. Germline CDR1 and CDR2: LNHNV and YYDKDF (reference sequence). The CDR3 loop is CATSREPTGAFHEQYF. The CDR3 DNA is TGTGCCACCAGCAGGGAACCGACAGGGGCTTTCCACGAGCAGTACTTC.

This clone has only one observation. This rearrangement joins TRBV5-1 to TRBJ2-7; 9 bases match TRBD2. Trimming at V came to 0 bases and at J to 1 base, leaving 2 bases not matched to a gene. CDR3 length: 15 residues. Germline loops: CDR1 SGHRS, CDR2 YFSETQ. The CDR3 spells CASSLVLAGSYEQYF. CDR3 bases: TGCGCCAGCAGCTTGGTCCTAGCGGGATCCTACGAGCAGTACTTC.

This clone was detected only once. The CDR3 DNA reads TGTGCCAGCAGCGCCGGGACTCAAAGAGGGGAGACCCAGTACTTC. Protein product: CASSAGTQRGETQYF. This chain links TRBV5-4 with TRBJ2-5; tentatively, D is TRBD2 (6 bases). Germline values: CDR1 SGHNT, CDR2 YYREEE (reference sequence). Trimming pared 4 bases from V and 5 bases from J, leaving 18 bases between. The CDR3 extends over 15 amino acids.

The chain links TRBV5-1 to TRBJ2-5, with D possibly being TRBD2 (6 bases). Trimming shortened V by 4 bases and J by 2 bases, and 12 bases separated the two germline ends. Germline V CDR1 and CDR2: SGHRS, YFSETQ. The CDR3 is made up of 14 amino acids. CDR3 nucleotide sequence: TGCGCCAGCAGCCCAGGACGGGAGCAAGAGACCCAGTACTTC. It encodes CASSPGREQETQYF.

This clone was detected a few times. The rearrangement links TRBV30 to TRBJ2-1; TRBD2 aligns across 7 bases. CDR1 and CDR2 (germline): GTSNPN, SVGIG (reference sequence). The junction had 0 bases not matched to a gene; V was cut back by 2 bases and J by 5 bases. The CDR3 runs to 12 residues. The CDR3 spells CAWSLADNEQFF. The CDR3 nucleotides read TGTGCCTGGAGTCTAGCGGACAATGAGCAGTTCTTC.

The J gene is TRBJ2-7, the V gene TRBV5-4; 11 nucleotides agree with TRBD2. Losses at the gene ends were 2 bases for V and 3 bases for J; bases not matched to a gene: 4. CDR1 is SGHNT, CDR2 YYREEE, per germline (reference sequence). The CDR3 contains 15 residues. CDR3 nucleotides: TGTGCCAGCAGCTTTCCGGGACTAGCGGACTACGAGCAGTACTTC. Amino acid sequence: CASSFPGLADYEQYF.

This clone was seen just once. The rearrangement links TRBV9 to TRBJ2-7, with D tentatively TRBD2 (7 bases). The CDR3 length is 14 residues. Germline V gene sequence: CDR1 SGDLS, CDR2 YYNGEE. V was clipped by 1 base and J by 3 bases, with 11 bases between them. The CDR3 region has the DNA TGTGCCAGCAGCGTACGGGGGGCCGACTACGAGCAGTACTTC. It encodes CASSVRGADYEQYF.